This T cell receptor beta chain was sequenced during a study of blood T cell repertoires in COVID-19. Study background: The origin of the acute and convalescent COVID-19 samples was the United States, Italy and Spain. T cells, B-cell-depleted T cells, or PBMCs provided the cDNA or gDNA that served as material.

In the authors' methods: Reference gene primers were amplified, and this amplification served to estimate nucleated cell counts. Repertoires were generated with immunoSEQ multiplex PCR, while TCRdb's copy carries only in-frame clones and drops some. Clone size and the V and J calls come from that table; the DNA yielded D and trimming. The sample consists of fewer than 300,000 clones, about 89% of them appearing once. Germline CDR1 is MNHEY and CDR2 is SVGAGI. The V segment lost 6 bases and the J segment 4 bases; nucleotides outside the gene matches: 8. The CDR3 runs 14 residues. The rearrangement links TRBV6-5 to TRBJ2-7, with 8 bases that match TRBD2. The specimen sequenced was peripheral blood. This clonotype originated in a young man with acute or convalescent COVID-19. CDR3 sequence (DNA): TGTGCCAGCAGCTCAGCGGGAGATGTGTACGAGCAGTACTTC. Its translation: CASSSAGDVYEQYF.